Shown below are 5 T cell receptor beta chains from a single sample sequenced in a study of T cell responses to AZD1222 COVID-19 vaccine. TCRdb's table, derived via immunoSEQ multiplex PCR, lists solely in-frame clones and lacks some. The repertoire holds 150,000 or so clones, with 90% to 95% as singletons. The input for sequencing was peripheral blood, taken 28 days after the second AZD1222 dose. The source is an adult who received the AZD1222 COVID-19 vaccine.

The rearrangement links TRBV5-4 to TRBJ2-7; TRBD2 aligns across 11 bases. CDR1 and CDR2 (germline): SGHNT, YYREEE (reference sequence). The CDR3 is made up of 14 amino acids. V lost 4 bases to trimming and J lost 4 bases; unmatched junction nucleotides: 4. The CDR3 DNA is TGTGCCAGCAGCGGGACTAGCGGAGGGTACGAGCAGTACTTC. Translated, it gives CASSGTSGGYEQYF.

The chain uses TRBV6-5 and TRBJ1-1, with D possibly TRBD1 on 5 matching bases. V was cut by 7 bases and J by 6 bases, with 15 bases left in between. CDR1 and CDR2 (germline): MNHEY, SVGAGI. This CDR3 has 13 residues. CDR3 region: CASNTPLGAEAFF. CDR3 nucleotides: TGTGCCAGCAATACCCCTCTAGGGGCTGAAGCTTTCTTT.

This clone was detected once. This chain uses TRBV4-3 with TRBJ2-2; D is perhaps TRBD1 (5 bases). Germline V gene sequence: CDR1 LGHNA, CDR2 YSLEER. There are 14 residues in the CDR3. Between the trimmed V and J ends, which lost 3 bases and 4 bases, there was a span of 9 bases. This CDR3 is CASSQPDSTGELFF. The CDR3 region has the DNA TGCGCCAGCAGCCAGCCCGACAGCACCGGGGAGCTGTTTTTT.

The chain uses TRBV11-3 and TRBJ2-1; no clear D. The CDR3 is 15 amino acids. Per germline, CDR1 SGHNT and CDR2 YENEEA. V was shortened by 0 bases and J by 1 base, with 7 bases between the two germline ends. CDR3 nucleotide sequence: TGTGCCAGCAGCTTAGAGGGTAGTTCCTACAATGAGCAGTTCTTC. Translation: CASSLEGSSYNEQFF.

V usage is TRBV6-5 and J usage is TRBJ1-6; no clear D gene. V was cut by 2 bases and J by 7 bases, with 12 bases left in between. The CDR3 is 15 residues long. CDR1 and CDR2 from the germline V gene are MNHEY and SVGAGI. DNA for the CDR3: TGTGCCAGCAGTTACGGGCAGGCTGGGAATTCACCCCTCCACTTT. This gives the protein CASSYGQAGNSPLHF.